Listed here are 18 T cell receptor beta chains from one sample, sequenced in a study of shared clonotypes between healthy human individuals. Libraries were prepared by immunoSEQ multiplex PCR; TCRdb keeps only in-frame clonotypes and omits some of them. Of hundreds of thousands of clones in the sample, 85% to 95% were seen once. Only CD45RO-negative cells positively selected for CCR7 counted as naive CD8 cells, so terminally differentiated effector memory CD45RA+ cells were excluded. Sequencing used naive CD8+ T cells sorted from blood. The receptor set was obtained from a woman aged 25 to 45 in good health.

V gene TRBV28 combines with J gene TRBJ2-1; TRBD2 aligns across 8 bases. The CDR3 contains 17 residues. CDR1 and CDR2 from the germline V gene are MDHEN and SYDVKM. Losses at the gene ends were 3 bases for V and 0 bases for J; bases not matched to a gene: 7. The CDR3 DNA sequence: TGTGCCAGCAGTTTTAGGACTAGCCGAAGCTCCTACAATGAGCAGTTCTTC. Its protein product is CASSFRTSRSSYNEQFF.

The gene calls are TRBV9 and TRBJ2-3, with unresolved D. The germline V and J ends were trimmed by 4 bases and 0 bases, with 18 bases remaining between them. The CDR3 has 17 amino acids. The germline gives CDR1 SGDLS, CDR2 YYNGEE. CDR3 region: CASSLPAPGPSTDTQYF. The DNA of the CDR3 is TGTGCCAGCAGCCTCCCCGCGCCAGGACCCAGCACAGATACGCAGTATTTT.

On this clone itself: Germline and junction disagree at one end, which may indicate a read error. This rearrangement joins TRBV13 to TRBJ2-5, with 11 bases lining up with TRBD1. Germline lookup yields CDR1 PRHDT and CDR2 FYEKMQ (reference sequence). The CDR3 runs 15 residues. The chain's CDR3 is CASSFWTGGEETQYF. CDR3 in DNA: TGTGCCAGCAGCTTCTGGACAGGGGGCGAAGAGACCCAATACTTC. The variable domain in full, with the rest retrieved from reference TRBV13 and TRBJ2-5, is AAGVIQSPRHLIKEKRETATLKCYPIPRHDTVYWYQQGPGQDPQFLISFYEKMQSDKGSIPDRFSAQQFSDYHSELNMSSLELGDSALYFCASSFWTGGEETQYFGPGTRLLVL.

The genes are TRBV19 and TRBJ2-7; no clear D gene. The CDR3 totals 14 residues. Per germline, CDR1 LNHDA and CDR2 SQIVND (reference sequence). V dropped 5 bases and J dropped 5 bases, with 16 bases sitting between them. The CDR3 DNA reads TGTGCCAGTAGTGAGGTGGTGGGGTCCAACGAGCAGTACTTC. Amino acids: CASSEVVGSNEQYF. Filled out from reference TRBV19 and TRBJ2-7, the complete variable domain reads DGGITQSPKYLFRKEGQNVTLSCEQNLNHDAMYWYRQDPGQGLRLIYYSQIVNDFQKGDIAEGYSVSREKKESFPLTVTSAQKNPTAFYLCASSEVVGSNEQYFGPGTRLTVT.

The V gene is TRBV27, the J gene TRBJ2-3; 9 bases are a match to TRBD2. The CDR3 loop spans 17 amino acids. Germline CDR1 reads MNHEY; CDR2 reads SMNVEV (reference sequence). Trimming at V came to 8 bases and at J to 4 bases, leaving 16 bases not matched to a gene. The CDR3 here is CASEKAGGPLGPDTQYF. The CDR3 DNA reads TGTGCCAGCGAAAAGGCGGGAGGGCCTCTGGGGCCAGATACGCAGTATTTT.

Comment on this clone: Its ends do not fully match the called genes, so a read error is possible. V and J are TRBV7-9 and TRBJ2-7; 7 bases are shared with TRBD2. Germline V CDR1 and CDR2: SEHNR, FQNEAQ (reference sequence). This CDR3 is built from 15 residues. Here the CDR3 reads CASSVASGRSYEQYF. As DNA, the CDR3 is TGTGCCAGCAGCGTAGCTAGCGGACGCTCCTACGAGCAGTACTTC. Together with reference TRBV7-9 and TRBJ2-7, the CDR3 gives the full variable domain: DTGVSQNPRHKITKRGQNVTFRCDPISEHNRLYWYRQTLGQGPEFLTYFQNEAQLEKSRLLSDRFSAERPKGSFSTLEIQRTEQGDSAMYLCASSVASGRSYEQYFGPGTRLTVT.

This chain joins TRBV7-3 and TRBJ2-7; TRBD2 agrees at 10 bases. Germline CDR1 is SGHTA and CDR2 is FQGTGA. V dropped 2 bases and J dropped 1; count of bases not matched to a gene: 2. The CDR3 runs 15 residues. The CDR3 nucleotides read TGTGCCAGCAGCTTAGCTAGCGGGGGATCCTACGAGCAGTACTTC. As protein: CASSLASGGSYEQYF.

In DNA, the CDR3 is TGTGCCAGCAGTTACTCCTCCGGGATTGGAAACACCATATATTTT. Encoded protein: CASSYSSGIGNTIYF. The chain has TRBV6-5 and TRBJ1-3; D is unclear. The V end was cut by 0 bases, the J end by 3 bases, with 9 bases between. The CDR3 length is 15 residues. Germline loops: CDR1 MNHEY, CDR2 SVGAGI.

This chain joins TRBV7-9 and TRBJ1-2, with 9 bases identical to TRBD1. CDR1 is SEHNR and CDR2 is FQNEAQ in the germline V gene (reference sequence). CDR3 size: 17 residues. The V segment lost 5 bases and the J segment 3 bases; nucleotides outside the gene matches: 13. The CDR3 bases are TGTGCCAGCAGCCCACGGGACAGGGTCGGTTCTGACTATGGCTACACCTTC. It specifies CASSPRDRVGSDYGYTF.

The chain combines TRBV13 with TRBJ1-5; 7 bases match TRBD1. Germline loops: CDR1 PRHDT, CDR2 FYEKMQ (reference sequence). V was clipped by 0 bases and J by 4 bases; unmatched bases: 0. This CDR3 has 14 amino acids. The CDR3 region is CASSLGQGNQPQHF. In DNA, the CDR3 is TGTGCCAGCAGCTTAGGACAGGGGAATCAGCCCCAGCATTTT.

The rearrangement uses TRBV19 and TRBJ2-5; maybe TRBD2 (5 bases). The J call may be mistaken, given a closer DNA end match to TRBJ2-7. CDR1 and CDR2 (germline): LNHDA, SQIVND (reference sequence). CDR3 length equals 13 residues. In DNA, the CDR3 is TGTGCCTGCTCAGCGGTAGGATTCTACGAGCAGTACTTC. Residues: CACSAVGFYEQYF.

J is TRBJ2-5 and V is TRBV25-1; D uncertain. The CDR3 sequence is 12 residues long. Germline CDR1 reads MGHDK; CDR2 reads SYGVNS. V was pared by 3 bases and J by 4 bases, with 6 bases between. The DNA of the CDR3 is TGTGCCAGCAGTGACCGTCCAGAGACCCAGTACTTC. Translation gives CASSDRPETQYF.

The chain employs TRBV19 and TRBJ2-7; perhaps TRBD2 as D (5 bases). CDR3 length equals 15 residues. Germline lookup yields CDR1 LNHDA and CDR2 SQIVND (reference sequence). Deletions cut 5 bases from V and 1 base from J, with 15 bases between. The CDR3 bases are TGTGCCAGTAGTGCAGAATCCGGGAAATCCTACGAGCAGTACTTC. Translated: CASSAESGKSYEQYF.

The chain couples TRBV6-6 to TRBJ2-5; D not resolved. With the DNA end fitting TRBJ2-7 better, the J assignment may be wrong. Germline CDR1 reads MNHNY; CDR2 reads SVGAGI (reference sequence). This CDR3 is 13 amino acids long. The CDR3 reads CASSLGPTYEQYF. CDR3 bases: TGTGCCAGCAGTTTAGGGCCAACCTACGAGCAGTACTTC.

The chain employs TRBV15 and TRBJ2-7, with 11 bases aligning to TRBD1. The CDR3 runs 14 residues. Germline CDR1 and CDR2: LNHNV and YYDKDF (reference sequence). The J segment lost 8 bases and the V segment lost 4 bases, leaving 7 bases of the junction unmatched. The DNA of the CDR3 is TGTGCCACCAGCACCAGAGGACAGGGGGCGAAGCAGTACTTC. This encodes CATSTRGQGAKQYF.

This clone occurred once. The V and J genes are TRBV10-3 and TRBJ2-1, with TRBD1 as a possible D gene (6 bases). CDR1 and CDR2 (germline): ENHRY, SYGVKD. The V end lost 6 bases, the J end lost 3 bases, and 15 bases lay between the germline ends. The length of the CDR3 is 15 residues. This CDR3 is CAIREGTGLYNEQFF. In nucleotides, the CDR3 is TGTGCCATCAGAGAGGGAACAGGGCTCTACAATGAGCAGTTCTTC.

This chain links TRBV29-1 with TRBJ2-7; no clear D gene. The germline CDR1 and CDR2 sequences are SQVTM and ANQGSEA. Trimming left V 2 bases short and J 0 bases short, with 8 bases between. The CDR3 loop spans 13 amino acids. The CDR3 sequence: CSVESESSYEQYF. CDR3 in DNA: TGCAGCGTTGAATCGGAGAGCTCCTACGAGCAGTACTTC.

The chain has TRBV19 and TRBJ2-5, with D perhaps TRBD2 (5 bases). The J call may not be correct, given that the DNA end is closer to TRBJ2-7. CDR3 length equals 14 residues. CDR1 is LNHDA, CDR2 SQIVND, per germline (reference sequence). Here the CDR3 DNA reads TGTGCCAGTAGTACTCTAGGGAGTACCTACGAGCAGTACTTC. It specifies CASSTLGSTYEQYF.